This T cell receptor (beta chain) was recorded in a study of tumor-infiltrating lymphocytes in primary liver carcinoma (dated by TCRdb to the late 2010s). For context, the study as a whole: Of the five patients (three men and two women, aged 30 to 69 years), four had hepatocellular carcinoma and one had combined HCC and intrahepatic cholangiocarcinoma. The tumors of the five patients were staged as T1-T3 N0M0, with maximum diameters ranging from roughly 4.2 to 10 cm. Samples yielded roughly 3.65 to 7.5 million productive TCRbeta reads; read depth did not differ significantly between tissue types. TCRbeta repertoire sequencing, expression microarrays and whole-exome sequencing were combined in the study across five regions of each liver tumor, with adjacent normal tissue and blood also included. A total of 35 or so specimens from 5 patients, comprising some 25 tumor regions, 5 adjacent noncancerous liver tissues and 5 peripheral blood samples, were covered by TCRbeta repertoire sequencing. To link TCRbeta repertoire diversity to the local molecular phenotype, the approximately 26 tumor region samples were profiled with Agilent mRNA microarrays. High reproducibility was observed for the technical replicate repertoires, with mean shared-clone rates approximately 0.92 and correlation coefficients above 0.98. Paper-wide results and their limitations: The top 250 clones accounted for a significantly greater share of the repertoire in tumors than in blood (p = 0.039). Repertoire overlap was found to be higher between tumor regions (mean approximately 35%) than between tumor-adjacent (roughly 17%) or tumor-blood (roughly 15%) pairs, consistent with antigen-driven expansion. Only the TCR beta chain was sequenced, which likely underestimates true repertoire diversity because unpaired alpha chains were not captured. Since the samples were bulk and unsorted, there was no way to compare CD4+ and CD8+ T cell repertoires. Only five or six patients were included in the study, and the authors note that the findings should be validated in a larger study. Only roughly 7.5-25% of top clones appeared in all five regions of a tumor, which suggests that tumor-infiltrating T cells are spatially heterogeneous.

Using a constant-region primer and ProtoScript II reverse transcriptase, TCRbeta-specific cDNA was reverse-transcribed from 500 ng total RNA. TCRbeta libraries were built with three nested multiplex PCR rounds, a slightly modified ARM-PCR procedure. Multiplex TRBV1-TRBV30 forward primers and a Cbeta reverse primer were used in the first two PCR rounds, each of which was run for around 9 cycles. Sample barcodes and Illumina adapters were attached in a final 25-cycle PCR using Deep VentR polymerase. Before sequencing, amplicons of 200-500 bp were gel-purified using a QIAquick gel extraction kit. The TCRbeta amplicons were sequenced with 250-bp paired-end reads on an Illumina HiSeq 2500. As for how the authors treated the data: To recover full CDR3 sequences, reads were quality-trimmed using Trimmomatic v0.33 and paired reads were then merged using FLASH v1.2.11. V, D and J germline segments were assigned to the rearranged TCRbeta sequences using MiGEC v1.2.1b. Clonotype statistics, along with Shannon-Wiener diversity indices, were calculated using VDJtools v1.0.0. To cut down on sampling bias, every analysis after diversity analysis relied on just the 250 most abundant clonotypes from each sample. TCRdb trimmed the raw reads at Q25, called clones with MiXCR and kept productive beta chains. For every CDR3 protein sequence, its rows merge into one entry that carries the most common genes and DNA. The V and J calls were determined by TCRdb, not by the authors. The sample profile shows more than 70,000 distinct CDR3 sequences; 72% of them were found once. Just under 20% of the sample belongs to the ten largest clones.

Without any cell sorting, total RNA and DNA were extracted together from around 20-30 mg of bulk tissue using the AllPrep DNA/RNA mini kit. Between late 2015 and March 2016, roughly five patients in China with histopathologically diagnosed primary liver carcinoma had their tumors surgically resected. At the time of sampling, the patients were treatment-naive and had chronic HBV infection. Each tumor was sampled at five spatially separated regions: the tumor centre plus the superior, inferior, left-lateral and right-lateral poles. According to histology, viable tumor cells made up more than 80% of every tumor sample. Fresh tumor and adjacent tissue pieces were bisected; one half was stored in RNAlater at -80°C, the other sent for histology. The CDR3 starts with the cysteine, ends with the phenylalanine, and has 16 residues. Only the CDR3 region is kept as DNA, spanning 48 bases read in frame from base 1. CDR1 and CDR2 (MDHEN, SYDVKM) derive from the germline V gene. A distance of 17 bases separates the germline ends of V and J, which lose 4 bases and 3 bases respectively.

Details on this clonotype: The specificity of this receptor is unknown. The sample holds no much larger clone one base away, and base qualities are not on file.

The sequence was collected from a man between 35 and 55 years old with primary liver carcinoma and hepatitis B virus infection. Recombination connected TRBV28 to TRBJ2-3, with an unclear D gene assignment. What was sequenced was liver tumor tissue from sampling region 1. Interpreted using the paper, the cell subset or site label stands for: tumor region T1, superior pole. The nucleotides are TGTGCCAGCAGTTCCCGAGAGAGTAAACGGACAGATACGCAGTATTTT. Translated, this is CASSSRESKRTDTQYF. Extended through the reference TRBV28 and TRBJ2-3 proteins, this CDR3 yields the full variable domain: DVKVTQSSRYLVKRTGEKVFLECVQDMDHENMFWYRQDPGLGLRLIYFSYDVKMKEKGDIPEGYSVSREKKERFSLILESASTNQTSMYLCASSSRESKRTDTQYFGPGTRLTVL.